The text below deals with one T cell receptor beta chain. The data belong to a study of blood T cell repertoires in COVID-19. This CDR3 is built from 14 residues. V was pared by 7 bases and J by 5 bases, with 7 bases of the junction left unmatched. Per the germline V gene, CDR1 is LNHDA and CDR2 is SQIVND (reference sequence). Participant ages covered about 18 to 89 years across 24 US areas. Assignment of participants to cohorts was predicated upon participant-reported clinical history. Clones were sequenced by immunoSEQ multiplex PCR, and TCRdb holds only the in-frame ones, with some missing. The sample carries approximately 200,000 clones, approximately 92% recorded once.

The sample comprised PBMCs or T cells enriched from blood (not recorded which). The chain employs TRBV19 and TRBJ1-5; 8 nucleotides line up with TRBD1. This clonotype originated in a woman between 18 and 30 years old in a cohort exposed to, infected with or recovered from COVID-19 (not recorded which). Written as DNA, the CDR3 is TGTGCCAGTAATATGGGACAGGACGATCAGCCCCAGCATTTT. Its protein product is CASNMGQDDQPQHF.